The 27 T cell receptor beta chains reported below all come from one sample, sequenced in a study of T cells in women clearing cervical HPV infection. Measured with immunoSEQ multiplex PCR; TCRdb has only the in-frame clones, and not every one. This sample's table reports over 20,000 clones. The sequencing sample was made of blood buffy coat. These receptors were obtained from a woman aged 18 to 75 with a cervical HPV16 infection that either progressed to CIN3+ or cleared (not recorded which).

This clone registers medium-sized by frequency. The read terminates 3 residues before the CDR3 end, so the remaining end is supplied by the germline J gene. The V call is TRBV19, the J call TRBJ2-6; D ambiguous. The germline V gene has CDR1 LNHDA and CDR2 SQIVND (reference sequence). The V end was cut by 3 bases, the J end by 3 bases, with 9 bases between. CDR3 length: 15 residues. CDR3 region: CASSMMRLGANVLTF. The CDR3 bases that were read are TGTGCCAGTAGTATGATGAGACTTGGGGCCAACGTC.

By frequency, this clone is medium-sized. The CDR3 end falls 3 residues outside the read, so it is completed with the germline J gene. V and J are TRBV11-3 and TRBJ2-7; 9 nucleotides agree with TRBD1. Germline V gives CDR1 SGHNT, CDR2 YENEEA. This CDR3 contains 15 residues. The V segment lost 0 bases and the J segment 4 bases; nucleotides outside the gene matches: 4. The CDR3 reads CASSLERGQGYEQYF. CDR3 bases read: TGTGCCAGCAGCTTAGAGAGAGGACAGGGGTACGAG.

Partial CDR3 DNA: TGTGCCAGTAGACAAAACACTGAA. Residues: CASRQNTE. The complete CDR3 sequence is CASRQNTEAFF. This chain connects TRBV19 to TRBJ1-1; D uncertain. The read halts 3 residues ahead of the CDR3 end, with the missing end drawn from the germline J gene. The V and J ends lost 6 bases and 2 bases respectively, with 4 bases between them. Germline V gene data show CDR1 as LNHDA and CDR2 as SQIVND (reference sequence). The CDR3 is 11 amino acids.

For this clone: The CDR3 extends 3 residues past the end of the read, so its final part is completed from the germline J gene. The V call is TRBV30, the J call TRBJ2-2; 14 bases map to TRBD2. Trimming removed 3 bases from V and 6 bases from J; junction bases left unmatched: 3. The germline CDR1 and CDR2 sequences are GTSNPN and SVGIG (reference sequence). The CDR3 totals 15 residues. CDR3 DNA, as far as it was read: TGTGCCTGGAGGGGACTAGCGGGAGTCTCCGGGGAG. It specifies CAWRGLAGVSGE. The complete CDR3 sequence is CAWRGLAGVSGELFF.

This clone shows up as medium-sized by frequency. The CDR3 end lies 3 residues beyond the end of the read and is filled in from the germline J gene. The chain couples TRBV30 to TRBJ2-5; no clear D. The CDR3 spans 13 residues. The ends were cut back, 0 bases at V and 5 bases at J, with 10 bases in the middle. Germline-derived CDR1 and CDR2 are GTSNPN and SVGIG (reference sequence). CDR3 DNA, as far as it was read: TGTGCCTGGAGTGTAATCAATTTGGAGACC. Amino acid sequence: CAWSVINLET. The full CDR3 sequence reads CAWSVINLETQYF.

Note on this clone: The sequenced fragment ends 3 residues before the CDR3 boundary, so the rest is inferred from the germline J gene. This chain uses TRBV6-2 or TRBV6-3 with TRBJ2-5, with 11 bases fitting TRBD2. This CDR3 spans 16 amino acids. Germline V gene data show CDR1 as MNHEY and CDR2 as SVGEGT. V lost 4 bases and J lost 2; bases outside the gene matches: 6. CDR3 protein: CASSSRLAGKQETQYF. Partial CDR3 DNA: TGTGCCAGCAGTTCCCGACTAGCGGGGAAACAAGAGACC.

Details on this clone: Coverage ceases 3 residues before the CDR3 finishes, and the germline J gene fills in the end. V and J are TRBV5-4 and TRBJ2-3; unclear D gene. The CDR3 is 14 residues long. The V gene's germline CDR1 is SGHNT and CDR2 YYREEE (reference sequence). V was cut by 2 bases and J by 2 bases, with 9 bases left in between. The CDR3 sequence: CASSFKGPTDTQYF. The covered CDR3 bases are TGTGCCAGCAGCTTCAAGGGCCCCACAGATACG.

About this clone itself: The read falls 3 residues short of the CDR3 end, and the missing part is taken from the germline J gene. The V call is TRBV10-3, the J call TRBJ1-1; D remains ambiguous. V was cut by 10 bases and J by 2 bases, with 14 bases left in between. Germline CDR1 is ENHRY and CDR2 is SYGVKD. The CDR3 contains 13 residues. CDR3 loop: CASGEQINTEAFF. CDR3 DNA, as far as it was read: TGTGCCAGCGGCGAGCAAATAAACACTGAA.

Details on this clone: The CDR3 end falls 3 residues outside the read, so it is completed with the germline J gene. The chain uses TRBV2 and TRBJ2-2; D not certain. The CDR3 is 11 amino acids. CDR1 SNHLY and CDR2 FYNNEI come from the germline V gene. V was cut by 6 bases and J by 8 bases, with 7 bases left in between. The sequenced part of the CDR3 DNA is TGTGCCAGCAGGGTTCAGGGGGAG. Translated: CASRVQGE. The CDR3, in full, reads CASRVQGELFF.

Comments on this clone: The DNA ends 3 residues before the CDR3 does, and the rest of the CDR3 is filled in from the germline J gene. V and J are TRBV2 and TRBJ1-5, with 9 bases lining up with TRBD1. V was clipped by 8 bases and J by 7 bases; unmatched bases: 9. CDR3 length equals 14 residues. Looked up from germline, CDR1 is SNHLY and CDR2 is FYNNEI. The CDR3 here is CASCGGQGGQPQHF. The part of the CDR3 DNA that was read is TGTGCCAGCTGCGGGGGACAGGGCGGGCAGCCC.

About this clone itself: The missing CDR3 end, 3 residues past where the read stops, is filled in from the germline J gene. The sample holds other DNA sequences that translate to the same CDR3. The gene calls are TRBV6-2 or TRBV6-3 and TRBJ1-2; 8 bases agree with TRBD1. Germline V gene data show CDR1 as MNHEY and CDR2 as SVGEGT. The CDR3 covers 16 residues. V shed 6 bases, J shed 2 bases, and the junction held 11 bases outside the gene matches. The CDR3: CASSDLGRGRNYGYTF. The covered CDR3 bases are TGTGCCAGCAGCGACTTGGGCAGGGGGCGGAACTATGGC.

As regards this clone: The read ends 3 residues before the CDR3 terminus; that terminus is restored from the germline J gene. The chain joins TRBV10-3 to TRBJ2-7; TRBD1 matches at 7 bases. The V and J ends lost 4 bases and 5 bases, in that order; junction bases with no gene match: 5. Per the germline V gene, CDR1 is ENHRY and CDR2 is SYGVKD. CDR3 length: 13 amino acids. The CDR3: CAISGTGFDEQYF. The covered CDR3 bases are TGTGCCATCAGTGGGACAGGCTTCGACGAG.

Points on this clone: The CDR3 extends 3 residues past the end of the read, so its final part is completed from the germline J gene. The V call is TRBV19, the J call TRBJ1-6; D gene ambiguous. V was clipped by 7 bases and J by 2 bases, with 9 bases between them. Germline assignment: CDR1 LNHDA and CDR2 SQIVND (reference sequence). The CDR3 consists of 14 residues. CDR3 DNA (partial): TGTGCCAGTAAAGGCCAGACCTATAATTCACCC. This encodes CASKGQTYNSP. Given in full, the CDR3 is CASKGQTYNSPLHF.

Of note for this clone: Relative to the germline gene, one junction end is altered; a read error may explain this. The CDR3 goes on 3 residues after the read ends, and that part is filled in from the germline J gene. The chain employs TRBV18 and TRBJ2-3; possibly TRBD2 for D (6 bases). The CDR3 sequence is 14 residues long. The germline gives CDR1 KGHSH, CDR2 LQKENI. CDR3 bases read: TGTGCCAGCTCCGGACTACGAGCTACAGATGCG. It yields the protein CASSGLRATDA. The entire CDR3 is CASSGLRATDAQYF.

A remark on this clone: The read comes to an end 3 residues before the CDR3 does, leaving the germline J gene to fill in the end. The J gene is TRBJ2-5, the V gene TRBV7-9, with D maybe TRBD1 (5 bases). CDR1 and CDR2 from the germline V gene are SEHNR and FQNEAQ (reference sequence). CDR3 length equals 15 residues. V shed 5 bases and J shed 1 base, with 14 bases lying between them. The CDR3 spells CASSITRQSQETQYF. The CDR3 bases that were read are TGTGCCAGCAGCATAACCCGACAGAGCCAAGAGACC.

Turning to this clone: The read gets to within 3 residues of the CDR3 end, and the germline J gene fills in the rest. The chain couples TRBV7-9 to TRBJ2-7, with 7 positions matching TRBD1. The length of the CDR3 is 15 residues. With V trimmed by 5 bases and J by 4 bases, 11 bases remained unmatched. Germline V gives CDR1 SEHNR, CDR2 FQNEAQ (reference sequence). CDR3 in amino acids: CASSKGQALDYEQYF. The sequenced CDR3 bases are TGTGCCAGCAGCAAAGGACAGGCCTTGGATTACGAG.

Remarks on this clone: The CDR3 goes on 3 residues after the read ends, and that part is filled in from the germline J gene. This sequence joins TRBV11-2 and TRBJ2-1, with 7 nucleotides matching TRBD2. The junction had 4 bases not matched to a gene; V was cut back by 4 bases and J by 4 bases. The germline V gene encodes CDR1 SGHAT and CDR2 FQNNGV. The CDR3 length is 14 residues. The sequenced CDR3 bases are TGTGCCAGCAGCTCGACTAGCTTGTACAATGAG. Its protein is CASSSTSLYNE. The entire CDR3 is CASSSTSLYNEQFF.

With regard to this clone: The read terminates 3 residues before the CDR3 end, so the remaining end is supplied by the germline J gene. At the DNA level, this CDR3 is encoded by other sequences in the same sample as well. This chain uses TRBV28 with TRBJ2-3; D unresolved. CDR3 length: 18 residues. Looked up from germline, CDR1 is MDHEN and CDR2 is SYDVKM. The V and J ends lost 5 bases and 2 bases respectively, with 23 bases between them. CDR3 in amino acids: CASSTKIDEVDITDTQYF. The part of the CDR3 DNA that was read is TGTGCCAGCAGTACTAAAATTGATGAGGTTGATATCACAGATACG.

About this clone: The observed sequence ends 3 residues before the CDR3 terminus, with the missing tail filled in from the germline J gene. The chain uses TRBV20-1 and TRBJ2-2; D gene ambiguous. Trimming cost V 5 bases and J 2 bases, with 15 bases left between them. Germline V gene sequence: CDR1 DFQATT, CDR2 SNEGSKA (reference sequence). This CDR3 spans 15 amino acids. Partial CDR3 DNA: TGCAGTGCTGTCCAGCGAGCCCCAAACACCGGGGAG. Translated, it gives CSAVQRAPNTGE. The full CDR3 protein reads CSAVQRAPNTGELFF.

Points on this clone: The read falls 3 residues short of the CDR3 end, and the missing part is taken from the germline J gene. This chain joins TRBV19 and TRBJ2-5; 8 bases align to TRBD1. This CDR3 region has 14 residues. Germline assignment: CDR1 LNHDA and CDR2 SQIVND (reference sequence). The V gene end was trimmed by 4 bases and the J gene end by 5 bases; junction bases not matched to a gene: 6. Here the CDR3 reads CASSRQGAEETQYF. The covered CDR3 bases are TGTGCCAGTAGTAGGCAGGGGGCAGAGGAGACC.

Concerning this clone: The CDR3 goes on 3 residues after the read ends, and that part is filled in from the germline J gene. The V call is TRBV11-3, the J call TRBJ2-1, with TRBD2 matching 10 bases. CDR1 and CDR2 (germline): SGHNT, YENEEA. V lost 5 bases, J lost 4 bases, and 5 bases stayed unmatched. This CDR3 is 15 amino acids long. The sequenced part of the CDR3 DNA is TGTGCCAGCAGCCATAGCGGGAGGAAGTACAATGAG. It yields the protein CASSHSGRKYNE. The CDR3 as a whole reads CASSHSGRKYNEQFF. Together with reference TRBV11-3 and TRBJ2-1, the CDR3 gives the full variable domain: EAGVVQSPRYKIIEKKQPVAFWCNPISGHNTLYWYLQNLGQGPELLIRYENEEAVDDSQLPKDRFSAERLKGVDSTLKIQPAELGDSAVYLCASSHSGRKYNEQFFGPGTRLTVL.

The CDR3 DNA, read in part, is TGTGCCTGGAATCCCTTGCGGGGTGCAACAGATACG. Translation gives CAWNPLRGATDT. The CDR3 reads in full as CAWNPLRGATDTQYF. This chain links TRBV30 with TRBJ2-3; D possibly corresponds to TRBD2 (6 bases). From the germline J gene comes the end of the CDR3, since the read stops 3 residues before it. Germline V gene sequence: CDR1 GTSNPN, CDR2 SVGIG (reference sequence). CDR3 length equals 15 residues. Trimming took 4 bases from V and 3 from J, leaving 17 bases between them.

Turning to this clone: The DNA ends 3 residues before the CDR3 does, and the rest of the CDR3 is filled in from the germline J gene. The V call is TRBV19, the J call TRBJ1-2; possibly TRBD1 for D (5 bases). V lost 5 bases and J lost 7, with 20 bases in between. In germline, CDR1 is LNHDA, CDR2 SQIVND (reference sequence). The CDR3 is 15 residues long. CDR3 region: CASSGAGVGFGGYTF. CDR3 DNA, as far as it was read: TGTGCCAGTAGTGGGGCAGGAGTTGGGTTTGGTGGC.

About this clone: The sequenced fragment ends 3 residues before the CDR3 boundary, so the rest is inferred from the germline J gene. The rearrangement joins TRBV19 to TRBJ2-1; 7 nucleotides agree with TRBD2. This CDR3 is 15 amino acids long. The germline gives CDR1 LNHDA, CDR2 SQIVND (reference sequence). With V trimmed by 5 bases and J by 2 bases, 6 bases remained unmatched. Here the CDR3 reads CASSPLAAPYNEQFF. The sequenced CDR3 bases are TGTGCCAGTAGTCCTCTAGCGGCCCCCTACAATGAG. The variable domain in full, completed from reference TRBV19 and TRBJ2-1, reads DGGITQSPKYLFRKEGQNVTLSCEQNLNHDAMYWYRQDPGQGLRLIYYSQIVNDFQKGDIAEGYSVSREKKESFPLTVTSAQKNPTAFYLCASSPLAAPYNEQFFGPGTRLTVL.

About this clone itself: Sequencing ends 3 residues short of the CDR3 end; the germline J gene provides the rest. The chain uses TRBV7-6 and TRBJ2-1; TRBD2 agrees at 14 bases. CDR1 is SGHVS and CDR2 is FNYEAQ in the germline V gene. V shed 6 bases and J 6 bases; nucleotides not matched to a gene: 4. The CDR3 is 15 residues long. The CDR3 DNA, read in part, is TGTGCCAGCAGTTCCGGACTAGCGGGAGGCAATGAG. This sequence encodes CASSSGLAGGNE. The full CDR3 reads CASSSGLAGGNEQFF.

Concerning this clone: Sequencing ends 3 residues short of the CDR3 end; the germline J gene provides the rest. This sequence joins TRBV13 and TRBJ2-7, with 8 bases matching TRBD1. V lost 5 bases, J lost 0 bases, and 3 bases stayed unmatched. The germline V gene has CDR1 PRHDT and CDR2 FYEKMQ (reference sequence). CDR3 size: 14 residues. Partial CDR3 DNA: TGTGCCAGCAGCCGACAGGGGAGCTCCTACGAG. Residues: CASSRQGSSYE. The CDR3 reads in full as CASSRQGSSYEQYF.

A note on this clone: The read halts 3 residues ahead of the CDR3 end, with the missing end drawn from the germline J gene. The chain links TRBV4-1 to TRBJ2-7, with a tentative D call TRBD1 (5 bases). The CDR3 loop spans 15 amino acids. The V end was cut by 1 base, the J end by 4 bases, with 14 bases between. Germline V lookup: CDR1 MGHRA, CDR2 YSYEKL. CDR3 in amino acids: CASSQGGQLGYEQYF. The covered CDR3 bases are TGCGCCAGCAGCCAAGGGGGCCAATTGGGATACGAG.